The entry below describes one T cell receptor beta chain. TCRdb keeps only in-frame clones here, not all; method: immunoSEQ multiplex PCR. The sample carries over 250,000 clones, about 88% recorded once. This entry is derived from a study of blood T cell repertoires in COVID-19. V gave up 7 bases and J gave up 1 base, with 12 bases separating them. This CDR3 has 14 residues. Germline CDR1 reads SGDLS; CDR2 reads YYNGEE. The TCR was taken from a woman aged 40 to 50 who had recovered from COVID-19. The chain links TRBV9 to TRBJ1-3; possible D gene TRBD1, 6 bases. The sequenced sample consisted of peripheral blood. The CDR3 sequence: CASGQGLSGNTIYF. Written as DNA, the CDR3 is TGTGCCAGCGGGCAGGGGTTATCTGGAAACACCATATATTTT.